This T cell receptor beta chain was captured by sequencing in a study of T cell changes during pregnancy in multiple sclerosis. The CDR3 runs 17 residues. J gave up 0 bases and V 3 bases, and 2 bases lay outside the gene matches. Germline lookup yields CDR1 SQVTM and CDR2 ANQGSEA. The table came from immunoSEQ multiplex PCR; TCRdb's copy has only in-frame clones and leaves some out. The table has some 30,000 clones, 89% seen once; the top ten hold 6.5% to 8.5%. The receptor's source is a female donor with multiple sclerosis, enrolled in a pregnancy study. Material: CD8+ T cells from peripheral blood mononuclear cells, obtained in the second trimester of pregnancy. The J gene is TRBJ2-2, the V gene TRBV29-1; 15 bases agree with TRBD2. DNA for the CDR3: TGCAGCGTTGAGGGACTAGCGGGAGGTACGAACACCGGGGAGCTGTTTTTT. Encoded protein: CSVEGLAGGTNTGELFF.